This paragraph covers one T cell receptor beta chain sequence. This entry belongs to a study of control samples from healthy donors and cancer patients. There are 15 residues in the CDR3. Germline V gene sequence: CDR1 SEHNR, CDR2 FQNEAQ (reference sequence). With 3 bases clipped from V and 8 bases from J, the junction kept 12 bases outside the gene matches. Generated by immunoSEQ multiplex PCR, the TCRdb table keeps only in-frame clones and is missing some. The table shows around 170,000 clones, with around 88% occurring only once. What was sequenced was blood. The source is a woman aged 25 to 45 in good health. The chain is built from TRBV7-9 and TRBJ2-5; 7 bases fit TRBD1. The CDR3 DNA reads as TGTGCCAGCAGCTTTAGGACAGGAAAGGACGCAACCCAGTACTTC. Encoded protein: CASSFRTGKDATQYF. The complete variable domain, with remaining parts taken from reference TRBV7-9 and TRBJ2-5, reads DTGVSQNPRHKITKRGQNVTFRCDPISEHNRLYWYRQTLGQGPEFLTYFQNEAQLEKSRLLSDRFSAERPKGSFSTLEIQRTEQGDSAMYLCASSFRTGKDATQYFGPGTRLLVL.